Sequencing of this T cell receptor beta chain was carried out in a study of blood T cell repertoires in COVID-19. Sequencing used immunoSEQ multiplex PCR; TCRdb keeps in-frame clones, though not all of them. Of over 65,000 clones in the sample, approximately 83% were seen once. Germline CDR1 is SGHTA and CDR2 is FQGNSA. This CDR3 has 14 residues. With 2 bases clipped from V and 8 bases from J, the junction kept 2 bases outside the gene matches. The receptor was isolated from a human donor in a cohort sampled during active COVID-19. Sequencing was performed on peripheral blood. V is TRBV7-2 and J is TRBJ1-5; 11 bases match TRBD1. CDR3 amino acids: CASSLWDRGEPQHF. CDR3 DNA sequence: TGTGCCAGCAGCTTATGGGACAGGGGGGAGCCCCAGCATTTT.